Listed below are T cell receptor beta chains from one sample, sequenced in a study of blood T cell repertoires in COVID-19. Sequenced by immunoSEQ multiplex PCR; TCRdb stores in-frame clones only, minus some. The sample records 170,000 or so clones, 85% to 90% being singletons. The sequenced sample consisted of peripheral blood. The source of these receptors is a man aged 40-49 years with active or convalescent COVID-19. Each CDR3 is given with its conserved first and last residue. D genes are given only for firm matches. Size tells how often a clone was seen (once, few, many) or the class of an expanded clone, and some rows leave it out.

j_gene | d_gene | abundance | v_gene | CDR3nt | CDR3aa
TRBJ1-1 | NA | NA | TRBV10-1 | TGCGCCAGCAGTCAGGGGATGTCGGGGAACACTGAAGCTTTCTTT | CASSQGMSGNTEAFF
TRBJ2-7 | NA | NA | TRBV5-1 | TGCGCCAGCAGCCCCTCCGCGGGGGCGCAGTACTTC | CASSPSAGAQYF
TRBJ1-1 | NA | few | TRBV20-1 | TGCAGTGCTAGTAATATCGGGACTGAAGCTTTCTTT | CSASNIGTEAFF
TRBJ1-6 | NA | few | TRBV5-1 | TGCGCCAGCAGCTTGCTAGGGGTTGGGTCACCCCTCCACTTT | CASSLLGVGSPLHF
TRBJ1-5 | NA | NA | TRBV3-1/TRBV3-2 | TGTGCCAGCAGCCCCGGAGAAGTTCGGCCCCAGCATTTT | CASSPGEVRPQHF
TRBJ2-7 | TRBD1 | NA | TRBV19 | TGTGCCAGTAGTAACCCGGGACAGATAAGCTCCTACGAGCAGTACTTC | CASSNPGQISSYEQYF
TRBJ1-6 | NA | NA | TRBV27 | TGTGCCAGCAGTTTAACGGGGGGGTCCTATAATTCACCCCTCCACTTT | CASSLTGGSYNSPLHF
TRBJ2-7 | NA | NA | TRBV19 | TGTGCCAGTAGTATTTACGGTAATGGAGGCTACGAGCAGTACTTC | CASSIYGNGGYEQYF
TRBJ1-2 | NA | few | TRBV10-1 | TGCGCCAGCAGTGAAGACAGCAACTATGGCTACACCTTC | CASSEDSNYGYTF
TRBJ2-1 | NA | NA | TRBV24-1 | TGTGCCACCAGCGCTCCAGGGTTAAGAAAGGACAATGAGCAGTTCTTC | CATSAPGLRKDNEQFF
TRBJ1-1 | NA | NA | TRBV7-2 | TGTGCCAGCAGCCTCAGGGGAGGGAGCACTGAAGCTTTCTTT | CASSLRGGSTEAFF
TRBJ2-1 | NA | NA | TRBV5-4 | TGTGCCAGCAGAGGACAGCGACATATGGATGAGCAGTTCTTC | CASRGQRHMDEQFF
TRBJ2-2 | TRBD2 | NA | TRBV10-1 | TGCGCCAGCAGTAAAGGACTAGCGGGGGGTACCGGGGAGCTGTTTTTT | CASSKGLAGGTGELFF
TRBJ1-2 | NA | NA | TRBV28 | TGTGCCAGCAGTTTAGGGGTGGGGGGTGACTATGGCTACACCTTC | CASSLGVGGDYGYTF
TRBJ1-2 | TRBD1 | NA | TRBV6-6 | TGTGCCAGCAGTTACTCCGAGGGGGCAAGCGGCTACACCTTC | CASSYSEGASGYTF
TRBJ1-1 | NA | NA | TRBV6-5 | TGTGCCAGCAGCGGGAATATGAACACTGAAGCTTTCTTT | CASSGNMNTEAFF
TRBJ2-3 | NA | NA | TRBV19 | TGTGCCAGTAGAGGCGGGGGCCTCACAGATACGCAGTATTTT | CASRGGGLTDTQYF
TRBJ2-1 | TRBD2 | NA | TRBV5-1 | TGCGCCAGCAGCGCGGGACTAGCGGCCGACAATGAGCAGTTCTTC | CASSAGLAADNEQFF
TRBJ2-5 | TRBD2 | NA | TRBV7-9 | TGTGCCAGCAGTCCTGGACTAGCGGGGGGACAAGAGACCCAGTACTTC | CASSPGLAGGQETQYF
TRBJ1-6 | TRBD1 | NA | TRBV27 | TGTGCCAGCAGTGGACAGGGGAGGGAGAATTCACCCCTCCACTTT | CASSGQGRENSPLHF
TRBJ2-7 | TRBD2 | NA | TRBV7-3 | TGTGCCAGCAGCCCTAGCGGGGGGGCCCCCTCCGAGCAGTACTTC | CASSPSGGAPSEQYF
TRBJ2-7 | TRBD1 | NA | TRBV5-1 | TGCGCCAGCAGCTGGGGACAGGGAGGACACGAGCAGTACTTC | CASSWGQGGHEQYF
TRBJ2-2 | NA | NA | TRBV3-1/TRBV3-2 | TGTGCCAGCAGCCCTCCCTCCTCGGGTGTGGATGACGACACCGGGGAGCTGTTTTTT | CASSPPSSGVDDDTGELFF
TRBJ1-1 | NA | NA | TRBV6-5 | TGTGCCAGCAGTTTGCGAGGGGAAGCTTTCTTT | CASSLRGEAFF
TRBJ2-1 | TRBD1 | few | TRBV19 | TGTGCCAGTAGTTTATTACAGGGGTCCTACAATGAGCAGTTCTTC | CASSLLQGSYNEQFF
TRBJ1-5 | TRBD1 | NA | TRBV7-6 | TGTGCCAGCAGCCCAGGACAGGGAGGGAATCAGCCCCAGCATTTT | CASSPGQGGNQPQHF
TRBJ2-3 | NA | NA | TRBV6-5 | TGTGCCAGCAGTTTCGGGGCGGACAGTACAGATACGCAGTATTTT | CASSFGADSTDTQYF
TRBJ1-2 | NA | NA | TRBV7-2 | TGTGCCAGCAGCTTTGGGGAGACGGTGGGTGGCTACACCTTC | CASSFGETVGGYTF
TRBJ2-1 | TRBD2 | few | TRBV3-1/TRBV3-2 | TGTGCCGCCGGGACTAGCGCCCGCAATGAGCAGTTCTTC | CAAGTSARNEQFF
TRBJ2-7 | TRBD2 | NA | TRBV19 | TGTGCCAGTAGACTAGCGGGGGGCATGAGCTCCTACGAGCAGTACTTC | CASRLAGGMSSYEQYF
TRBJ2-3 | NA | once | TRBV5-5 | TGTGCCAGCAGCTTAAATTTTGGGACAACACGCACAGATACGCAGTATTTT | CASSLNFGTTRTDTQYF
TRBJ1-5 | NA | once | TRBV5-5 | TGTGCCAGCAGCGGTGTGAGCTGGCAGCCCCAGCATTTT | CASSGVSWQPQHF
TRBJ1-2 | NA | once | TRBV7-2 | TGTGCCAGCAGCCCCGGTTTCTATGGCTACACCTTC | CASSPGFYGYTF
TRBJ2-4 | TRBD1 | NA | TRBV14 | TGTGCCAGCAGCCAAAACGAAAGAGACAGGGCCTTAATAGCCAAAAACATTCAGTACTTC | CASSQNERDRALIAKNIQYF
TRBJ1-1 | NA | once | TRBV28 | TGTGCCAGCAGTTTATTACAGTACTTTAACACTGAAGCTTTCTTT | CASSLLQYFNTEAFF
TRBJ1-2 | NA | NA | TRBV28 | TGTGCCAGCAGCTCGGGGGGGCTCGGCTACACCTTC | CASSSGGLGYTF
TRBJ2-2 | TRBD1 | NA | TRBV28 | TGTGCCAGCAGTTTAGTTTGGACAGGGGGCACCGGGGAGCTGTTTTTT | CASSLVWTGGTGELFF
TRBJ1-3 | NA | few | TRBV19 | TGTGCCAGTAGTCCCCCTCGCGGAACTGGAAACACCATATATTTT | CASSPPRGTGNTIYF
TRBJ1-5 | NA | NA | TRBV6-1 | TGTGCCAGCAGTGAGCAGGTTTATCAGCCCCAGCATTTT | CASSEQVYQPQHF
TRBJ1-1 | NA | NA | TRBV29-1 | TGCAGCGTTCGAACACAGGTCGGGGCTTTCTTT | CSVRTQVGAFF